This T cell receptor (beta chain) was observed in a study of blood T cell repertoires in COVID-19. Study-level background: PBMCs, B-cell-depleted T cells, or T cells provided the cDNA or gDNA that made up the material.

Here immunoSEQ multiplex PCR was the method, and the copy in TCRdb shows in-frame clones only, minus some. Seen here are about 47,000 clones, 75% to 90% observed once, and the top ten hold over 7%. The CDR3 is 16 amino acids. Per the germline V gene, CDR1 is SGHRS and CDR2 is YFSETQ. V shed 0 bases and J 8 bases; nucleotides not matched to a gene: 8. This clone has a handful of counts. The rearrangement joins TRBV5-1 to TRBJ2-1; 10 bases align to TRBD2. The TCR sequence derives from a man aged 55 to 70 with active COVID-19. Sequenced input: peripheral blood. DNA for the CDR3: TGCGCCAGCAGCTTGGCTCTAGCGGGAGTAGGCGATGAGCAGTTCTTC. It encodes CASSLALAGVGDEQFF.